This T cell receptor beta chain was found in a study of blood T cell repertoires in COVID-19. Followed over time, Seattle patients had been enrolled while infection was active. The V and J ends lost 4 bases and 5 bases, in that order; junction bases with no gene match: 10. Germline V gene lookup returns CDR1 LNHDA and CDR2 SQIVND (reference sequence). This CDR3 is 16 amino acids long. This table comes from immunoSEQ multiplex PCR, and its TCRdb copy is limited to in-frame clones, with some not included. The table lists around 440,000 clones, approximately 88% of them singletons. The clonotype was recovered from a woman between 50 and 59 years old with COVID-19, enrolled during active disease. The chain couples TRBV19 to TRBJ2-7; TRBD2 matches 11 bases. Input material: peripheral blood. CDR3 region: CASSKYGLAGLDEQYF. In DNA, the CDR3 is TGTGCCAGTAGTAAGTATGGACTAGCGGGCCTTGACGAGCAGTACTTC.